The next 16 T cell receptor beta chains were all read from a single sample in a study of T cell responses to AZD1222 COVID-19 vaccine. TCRdb's table, derived via immunoSEQ multiplex PCR, lists solely in-frame clones and lacks some. The repertoire includes fewer than 150,000 clones, 70% to 90% of them detected once, and just over 3.5% sits in the top ten. The specimen comprised peripheral blood, sampled 28 days after the second AZD1222 dose. The origin of the receptors is an adult who received the AZD1222 COVID-19 vaccine.

The V gene is TRBV9, the J gene TRBJ2-5, with a weak D call TRBD1 (5 bases). The length of the CDR3 is 14 residues. Trimming pared 0 bases from V and 5 bases from J, leaving 11 bases between. Germline CDR1 and CDR2: SGDLS and YYNGEE. The DNA of the CDR3 is TGTGCCAGCAGCGTAGGTCAGGGTTGGGAGACCCAGTACTTC. Its translation is CASSVGQGWETQYF.

This chain joins TRBV7-6 and TRBJ2-3, with D possibly TRBD2 on 5 matching bases. Germline CDR1 reads SGHVS; CDR2 reads FNYEAQ. This CDR3 comprises 13 residues. V lost 0 bases to trimming and J lost 6 bases, with 7 bases between them. The CDR3 nucleotides are TGTGCCAGCAGCTTAGCGCGAGGGGATACGCAGTATTTT. Residues: CASSLARGDTQYF. Based on the CDR3 plus reference TRBV7-6 and TRBJ2-3, the full variable domain is GAGVSQSPRYKVTKRGQDVALRCDPISGHVSLYWYRQALGQGPEFLTYFNYEAQQDKSGLPNDRFSAERPEGSISTLTIQRTEQRDSAMYRCASSLARGDTQYFGPGTRLTVL.

In this sample, this clone turned up once. The rearrangement links TRBV11-2 to TRBJ1-2; 11 bases match TRBD1. Losses at the gene ends were 5 bases for V and 2 bases for J; bases not matched to a gene: 7. Germline V lookup: CDR1 SGHAT, CDR2 FQNNGV. This CDR3 is built from 16 residues. CDR3 nucleotide sequence: TGTGCCAGCAGCGCAGGGGACAGGGGGGTCAACTATGGCTACACCTTC. Amino acid sequence: CASSAGDRGVNYGYTF.

The V and J genes are TRBV6-5 and TRBJ1-4, with D tentatively TRBD1 (6 bases). Trimming shortened V by 0 bases and J by 1 base, and 6 bases separated the two germline ends. The CDR3 totals 15 residues. Germline CDR1 reads MNHEY; CDR2 reads SVGAGI. CDR3 protein: CASSYSRGTNEKLFF. In nucleotides, the CDR3 is TGTGCCAGCAGTTACTCCAGGGGAACTAATGAAAAACTGTTTTTT.

The V gene is TRBV19, the J gene TRBJ2-3; the D gene is possibly TRBD2 (5 bases). The V gene lost 6 bases and the J gene lost 1 base, with 17 bases spanning the gap. Germline V gives CDR1 LNHDA, CDR2 SQIVND (reference sequence). The CDR3 spans 16 residues. The CDR3 DNA reads as TGTGCCAGTAGATCCCCAGGAGCGGAGTGCACAGATACGCAGTATTTT. The encoded protein is CASRSPGAECTDTQYF.

The chain is built from TRBV12-5 and TRBJ1-1; 10 bases map to TRBD1. Germline V gene data show CDR1 as LGHNT and CDR2 as FRNRAP. The CDR3 contains 14 residues. J gave up 6 bases and V 5 bases, and 6 bases lay outside the gene matches. The CDR3 protein is CASGVGQGGPEAFF. The DNA for the CDR3 is TGTGCTAGTGGTGTCGGACAGGGGGGTCCTGAAGCTTTCTTT.

The genes are TRBV15 and TRBJ2-2; D tentatively reads TRBD1 or TRBD2 (5 bases each). The germline gives CDR1 LNHNV, CDR2 YYDKDF (reference sequence). V lost 1 base to trimming and J lost 6 bases, with 12 bases between them. CDR3 length equals 15 residues. The CDR3 here is CATSRVWGFPGELFF. The DNA of the CDR3 is TGTGCCACCAGCAGAGTCTGGGGGTTTCCCGGGGAGCTGTTTTTT.

A few counts support this clone. The CDR3 DNA reads TGTGCCAGCAGTTATCCCGGGACAGGGAATGGCTACACCTTC. It yields the protein CASSYPGTGNGYTF. This sequence joins TRBV6-2 or TRBV6-3 and TRBJ1-2, with TRBD1 matching 9 bases. Losses at the gene ends were 3 bases for V and 6 bases for J; bases not matched to a gene: 5. The germline gives CDR1 MNHEY, CDR2 SVGEGT. CDR3 size: 14 residues.

The chain recombines TRBV6-5 with TRBJ1-2; TRBD1 is a possible D gene (5 bases). The germline V and J ends were trimmed by 7 bases and 4 bases, with 13 bases remaining between them. The CDR3 is made up of 13 amino acids. Germline CDR1 and CDR2: MNHEY and SVGAGI. CDR3 DNA sequence: TGTGCCAGCAAAAGGACACCGCTCTATGGCTACACCTTC. Encoded protein: CASKRTPLYGYTF.

In DNA form, the CDR3 reads TGTGCCAGCAGCTCGGGACAGGGGGAAATGGGCTACGAGCAGTACTTC. Translation gives CASSSGQGEMGYEQYF. The chain is built from TRBV13 and TRBJ2-7; 11 bases line up with TRBD1. Looked up from germline, CDR1 is PRHDT and CDR2 is FYEKMQ (reference sequence). The CDR3 length is 16 residues. V was pared by 4 bases and J by 3 bases, with 8 bases of the junction left unmatched.

In this sample, this clone turned up once. The chain links TRBV11-1 to TRBJ2-7; D is perhaps TRBD2 (5 bases). Deletions cut 4 bases from V and 3 bases from J, with 7 bases between. The CDR3 is 12 amino acids. CDR1 is SGHAT and CDR2 is FQDESV in the germline V gene (reference sequence). This CDR3 is CASSYDYYEQYF. CDR3 coding DNA: TGTGCCAGCAGCTACGACTACTACGAGCAGTACTTC.

The gene calls are TRBV30 and TRBJ1-4; D is uncertain. The CDR3 covers 11 residues. V lost 3 bases and J lost 8, with 7 bases in between. Looked up from germline, CDR1 is GTSNPN and CDR2 is SVGIG (reference sequence). DNA for the CDR3: TGTGCCTGGAGGCTCGAAGAAAAACTGTTTTTT. Encoded protein: CAWRLEEKLFF.

This chain links TRBV27 with TRBJ1-2, with D possibly TRBD1 on 5 matching bases. The CDR3 runs to 15 residues. Germline loops: CDR1 MNHEY, CDR2 SMNVEV (reference sequence). The V and J ends lost 6 bases and 1 base respectively, with 15 bases between them. CDR3 sequence reads: CASSLNGDFNYGYTF. The DNA of the CDR3 is TGTGCCAGCAGCCTGAATGGGGACTTTAACTATGGCTACACCTTC.

The chain is built from TRBV7-9 and TRBJ1-5; perhaps TRBD1 as D (6 bases). CDR1 and CDR2 (germline): SEHNR, FQNEAQ (reference sequence). The CDR3 is 14 residues long. V lost 2 bases to trimming and J lost 4 bases, with 9 bases between them. CDR3 region: CASSLTGQNQPQHF. DNA for the CDR3: TGTGCCAGCAGCTTAACAGGGCAGAATCAGCCCCAGCATTTT.

This chain joins TRBV10-3 and TRBJ2-6, with D perhaps TRBD1 (6 bases). CDR1 and CDR2 from the germline V gene are ENHRY and SYGVKD. The V and J ends lost 2 bases and 2 bases respectively, with 13 bases between them. This CDR3 comprises 17 residues. The CDR3 DNA reads as TGTGCCATCAGTGAGAGGGGGACGAACGCTGGGGCCAACGTCCTGACTTTC. Translation gives CAISERGTNAGANVLTF.

Regarding this clone: A junction end diverges from the germline sequence, so it may reflect a read error. The V gene is TRBV25-1, the J gene TRBJ1-2, with D maybe TRBD1 (6 bases). Germline CDR1 is MGHDK and CDR2 is SYGVNS. The CDR3 is made up of 11 amino acids. The CDR3 nucleotides are TGTGCCAGCAGTGTGAATCAGGGACACGTATTC. This sequence encodes CASSVNQGHVF.